This TCR beta chain was identified during a study of human T cells and chemical hapten exposure. Study conclusions and caveats: TCRs exceeding a frequency of 1 in 1000 stayed unchanged under DPC sensitization. Relative to controls, expanded TCRs formed significantly more large CDR3 similarity clusters.

Time point noted: patch test 2, 6 weeks after DPC sensitization. The treatment: therapeutic diphenylcyclopropenone sensitization with weekly scalp DPC. Extraction yielded total RNA from whole blood (unfractionated). This CDR3 contains 13 residues. V dropped 6 bases and J dropped 10; count of bases not matched to a gene: 4. Germline V gives CDR1 MNHEY, CDR2 SVGAGI. Separate cDNA molecules received unique molecular identifiers, which the library attached to them. TCRdb fed the RACE reads into MiXCR, producing one record per CDR3 protein. This sample has about 95,000 distinct CDR3 sequences; 10% to 12% occur once, and the top ten carry more than 3%. This clonotype was seen only once. Antigen specificity is unknown.

The V gene is TRBV6-5, the J gene TRBJ1-6; 9 positions agree with TRBD1. Sequenced material: whole blood, taken in connection with sensitization to the hapten diphenylcyclopropenone (DPC). The sequence was collected from a woman aged 40-49 years with alopecia areata. Some clones in this sample may be carry-over from other donors' samples. The CDR3 DNA reads as TGTGCCAGCAGGCCGGGACAGGGCTCACCCCTCCACTTT. Protein: CASRPGQGSPLHF.